The entry below gives a single T cell receptor beta chain sequence along with its context. The antigen it recognizes is unknown. No much larger clone exists at a distance of one base, and base qualities are not known. The CDR3, from cysteine to phenylalanine, totals 16 residues. The only DNA kept is the CDR3, 48 bases in frame from the first base. Looking up the germline V gene yields CDR1 LGHNA and CDR2 YNFKEQ. V is trimmed back by 0 bases and J by 2 bases, and the junction contains 1 base that no gene match accounts for. The sample is drawn from a study of cytomegalovirus exposure and HLA in healthy donors (TCRdb year 2017). As for the study more broadly: An earlier analysis of fewer than 750 of the donors reported about 300 Gb of sequence data and about 120 million unique TCR beta sequences obtained from 180 million or so T cells. About 300 gigabases of sequencing data and 78 million or so unique TCR sequences were included in an early release covering roughly 700 HLA-typed donors. Among the roughly 400 genotyped donors, under 90% belonged to the genetic ancestry cluster associated with self-reported Caucasian donors. The study was designed to test whether signatures of past pathogen exposure could be identified by cataloging public T cell receptors. Using immunosequencing, the study profiled T cell repertoires from 666 subjects and related those repertoires to cytomegalovirus serostatus. A separate validation cohort of over 95 different subjects was used in addition to the 666-subject first cohort. High-throughput TCR immunosequencing, statistical association of individual TCRs with disease status, and machine learning were combined to predict cytomegalovirus infection status. A later analysis re-analyzed previously published TCR beta repertoires from 550 to 700 donors and added high-resolution HLA genotyping to study TCR occurrence patterns. Rather than using new phenotypic data, the later analysis identified candidate immune exposures from TCR beta sequences and from how often those sequences occurred across donors. In an earlier analysis of 587 of the donors, high-throughput TCR beta sequencing was used to judge whether each TCR beta V gene segment behaved as functional or pseudogenic. Donor age, sex, ethnicity and CMV serostatus were compiled together with the repertoire data. In a later genetic analysis, genome-wide SNP genotypes for about three fifths of the roughly 670 donors were used, and that subset was treated as a discovery cohort. Every discovery cohort repertoire had been produced on one sequencing platform. Both class I and class II loci were covered by HLA typing, at four-digit resolution. Typing coverage varied by locus: roughly 629-640 donors for A, B, C, DRB1 and DQB1; 500 to 550 for DQA1; approximately 610 for DPA1; about 450 for DPB1. Four to six DR-DQ haplotypes were handled as single units for association and clustering because linkage in the cohort was strong. Across some 400 genotyped donors of the cohort, an average of approximately 220,000 unique TCR beta nucleotide sequences per donor were sequenced, and roughly 17% of those sequences were non-productive.

The cohort comprised hundreds of healthy bone marrow donors. At the time of sampling, every cohort member was nominally healthy, though immune exposures that went unrecorded were likely present. The donor was CMV seronegative and belonged to the group of under 400 seronegative cohort members. A peripheral blood sample was provided by each donor, and peripheral blood mononuclear cells were used for TCR beta sequencing. The Qiagen DNeasy Blood Extraction Kit was used to extract genomic DNA from the blood cell samples. Library creation used the immunoSEQ multiplex PCR assay. The multiplex PCR relied on a mix of 60 forward primers for TCR Vbeta segments and 13 reverse primers for TCR Jbeta segments. A multiplex PCR assay on genomic DNA amplified the CDR3 region of rearranged TCR beta genes. The Illumina HiSeq System was used to sequence the amplified TCR beta libraries as 87-base-pair reads. From the authors' description of their analysis: Across the roughly 670 repertoires, a later analysis counted 80 million or so unique TCR beta chains, 8.5 million to 12 million of which were shared by at least two donors. A nearest-neighbor algorithm error-corrected the raw reads and collapsed the reads into unique sequences, merging closely related sequences to remove PCR and sequencing errors. CDR3 sequences were aligned to IMGT reference sequences to assign V, D and J gene segments. Each retained sequence needed at least a six-nucleotide match to both a V gene segment and a J gene segment. Rearrangements were classified as productive when the CDR3 lacked stop codons and remained in frame with V and J, and all other rearrangements were classified as non-productive. Following IMGT convention, CDR3 was defined as the stretch from the second conserved V-encoded cysteine to the conserved J-encoded phenylalanine. The earlier analysis of about 620 of the donors excluded sequences that lacked an unambiguous match to a single V gene segment. In an earlier analysis of 587 of the donors, V segments were called functional above 56.7% productive rearrangements and were called segregating when the between-donor standard deviation exceeded 5%. To diagnose cytomegalovirus status from the catalog of TCR beta chain sequences, a statistical classification framework was built. V and J gene assignment, in a later analysis, came from comparing TCR nucleotide sequences with IMGT/GENE-DB human TR gene sequences. In a later analysis, CDR3 sequences and most-parsimonious VDJ recombination scenarios were assigned using the TCRdist pipeline. In a later analysis, every TCR beta chain was defined by the combination of its CDR3 amino acid sequence and its V-gene family, and reads without a unique V-gene family were dropped. A later analysis removed several hundred highly shared, low-generation-probability nucleotide sequences to deal with suspected cross-contamination and a sequencing artifact. For each public chain, a later analysis derived a clonal expansion index from normalized ranks of inferred template counts within each repertoire. In a later analysis, generation probabilities were computed with a VDJ recombination model fitted to out-of-frame rearrangements, and the resulting probabilities were checked against IGoR. In a later analysis, hypergeometric tests were used to score TCR-TCR, TCR-HLA and TCR-CMV co-occurrence, with a repertoire-size bias correction applied to TCR pairs. In a later analysis, false discovery rates were estimated by permuting HLA or CMV assignments 20 times. In a later analysis, co-occurring TCRs were grouped using DBSCAN, with TCRdist sequence similarity added in when clustering inside HLA-allele-positive subsets. Repertoires with fewer than 30,000 or more than 120,000 public chains, plus five repertoires with anomalous nucleotide sharing, were excluded from co-occurrence clustering. TCRdb's version of the immuneACCESS table is confined to in-frame rearrangements and falls short of the full clone set. An unresolved V gene accounts for under half of the shortfall where checked; the remainder is of unknown origin. That table is the source of V, J and clone size, and D and trimming were worked out from the DNA. The sample contains 95,000 to 100,000 clones, under 85% of them found a single time. The leading ten clones occupy about 2% of the sample.

Overall study results and their limits: It was suggested by the authors that the approach could potentially be generalized to other disease states and immunological phenotypes. In both the original and validation cohorts, the classifier was reported to diagnose cytomegalovirus status with high specificity and sensitivity. Three of the identified cytomegalovirus-associated TCR beta chains were confirmed in vitro to be specific for cytomegalovirus antigens. Presence/absence analyses assumed roughly uniform sequencing depth across donors, an assumption that may not hold. HLA typing was unavailable for some donors at each locus, so association tests used only the typed subset. Correlated functional status among segregating V segments might be attributable to linkage disequilibrium, but an unknown experimental factor could not be ruled out. Over 15 rarely observed V segments, including chromosome 9 orphons, were excluded from the earlier analysis of some 590 of the donors because counts were too low. This cohort had only TCR beta chains sequenced, and the lack of alpha or paired-chain data limited which features could be detected. Most TCR sequences were observed very rarely across donors, whereas some public TCRs were present in many individuals. In the study, 164 TCR beta chains were listed as associated with cytomegalovirus. In a later analysis, 16,951 TCR beta sequences were associated with specific HLA alleles at a false discovery rate of 0.05. The only immune exposure information available for the cohort was CMV serostatus. When HLA alleles, especially DR and DQ, strongly co-occurred, TCR associations were difficult to assign to individual alleles. In a later analysis, several top co-occurrence clusters were reported to appear linked to parvovirus B19, influenza, CMV and Epstein-Barr virus. An association between a missense DCLRE1C variant and V-gene and J-gene trimming of TCR beta chains was found in a later genetic analysis and replicated in an independent cohort. According to a later analysis, most CMV-associated TCR beta chains appeared to be HLA-restricted, and the HLA associations seemed to be driven largely by CMV exposure. A further reported finding was that TCR beta sequences accurately predicted the HLA-A and HLA-B alleles for most subjects in the first cohort. A later analysis found that TCR association rates varied across HLA loci, with DRB1 alleles showing the most associated TCRs and HLA-C alleles the fewest. Compared with equally common non-associated chains, HLA-associated TCR beta chains in a later analysis were more clonally expanded and had lower generation probabilities. Broadly in line with IMGT annotations, most TCR beta V segments showed up in productive rearrangements about 90% or about 30% of the time in an earlier analysis of approximately 640 of the donors. A cluster of highly shared sequence variants was judged likely to be a technical artifact of the sequencing pipeline. Some IMGT-functional V segments, including TRBV6-2 and TRBV6-3, could not be distinguished by the 87-base-pair reads and were therefore excluded. In a later genetic analysis, fewer N-insertions in productive TCRs were reported among donors in an Asian-associated ancestry cluster than the roughly 700-donor mean.

Material: PBMCs. The sequence links TRBV4-2 to TRBJ2-5; TRBD2 lines up with 12 middle nucleotides. The sequence came from a man aged 40-49 years in good health and CMV-seronegative. This receptor carries the CDR3 CASSQDLAGGQETQYF. The DNA reads as follows: TGTGCCAGCAGCCAAGATCTAGCGGGGGGGCAAGAGACCCAGTACTTC.